The 24 T cell receptor beta chains below all came from one sample that was sequenced in a study of CD8 T cells in Susac syndrome. It was with random hexamers that 0.5 to 1 ug RNA was reverse transcribed. MiXCR, run by TCRdb on the immunoSEQ multiplex PCR reads, gives a single entry per CDR3 protein. The repertoire holds hundreds of thousands of distinct CDR3 sequences, with approximately 95% as singletons. Sequences were obtained from CD4+ T cells from PBMCs. The source is a human donor with multiple sclerosis.

This clonotype is a singleton in its sample. The chain employs TRBV3-1 and TRBJ2-1; D is unclear. Germline-derived CDR1 and CDR2 are LGHDT and YNNKEL (reference sequence). This CDR3 region has 13 residues. Trimming left V 6 bases short and J 0 bases short, with 6 bases between. CDR3: CASSPFSYNEQFF. CDR3 nucleotides: TGTGCCAGCAGTCCTTTCTCCTACAATGAGCAGTTCTTC.

The rearrangement uses TRBV3-1 and TRBJ1-1; D gene unclear. The CDR3 covers 16 residues. V lost 2 bases to trimming and J lost 4 bases, with 17 bases between them. The germline V gene encodes CDR1 LGHDT and CDR2 YNNKEL (reference sequence). CDR3 region: CASSQSYSIAGTEAFF. For the CDR3, the DNA is TGTGCCAGCAGCCAATCTTATTCTATAGCGGGCACTGAAGCTTTCTTT.

The chain has TRBV3-1 and TRBJ2-1; weak D call: TRBD1 (5 bases). The germline gives CDR1 LGHDT, CDR2 YNNKEL (reference sequence). The CDR3 runs 13 residues. With 4 bases removed from V and 6 bases from J, the gap between germline ends came to 10 bases. The CDR3 spells CASSRVRGNEQFF. CDR3 sequence (DNA): TGTGCCAGCAGCCGCGTAAGGGGCAATGAGCAGTTCTTC.

The chain carries TRBV2 and TRBJ2-1; D may match TRBD1 or TRBD2 (5 bases each). V lost 3 bases to trimming and J lost 10 bases, with 7 bases between them. CDR1 and CDR2 from the germline V gene are SNHLY and FYNNEI. The CDR3 covers 11 residues. CDR3 nucleotide sequence: TGTGCCAGCAGTGAGGGGGTAGAGCAGTTCTTC. As protein: CASSEGVEQFF.

This clonotype turned up a few times. The chain carries TRBV2 and TRBJ1-5; D is unclear. The CDR3 consists of 13 residues. The germline V and J ends were trimmed by 6 bases and 4 bases, with 10 bases remaining between them. CDR1 and CDR2 (germline): SNHLY, FYNNEI. The CDR3 nucleotides are TGTGCCAGCAGCGTTGACGGAAATCAGCCCCAGCATTTT. This sequence encodes CASSVDGNQPQHF.

This clonotype was detected once. The genes are TRBV4-2 and TRBJ2-6; D unresolved. The CDR3 spans 15 residues. Per the germline V gene, CDR1 is LGHNA and CDR2 is YNFKEQ. V lost 4 bases and J lost 0, with 7 bases in between. The CDR3 here is CASSPQISGANVLTF. As DNA, the CDR3 is TGTGCCAGCAGCCCACAGATCTCTGGGGCCAACGTCCTGACTTTC.

The chain carries TRBV5-1 and TRBJ1-6; 7 nucleotides align to TRBD1. The CDR3 has 15 amino acids. The J segment lost 7 bases and the V segment lost 3 bases, leaving 7 bases of the junction unmatched. Germline V gives CDR1 SGHRS, CDR2 YFSETQ. For the CDR3, the DNA is TGCGCCAGCAGCTCAGGCGGGACAGAGAATTCACCCCTCCACTTT. Translation gives CASSSGGTENSPLHF.

J is TRBJ1-5 and V is TRBV12-3 or TRBV12-4; possibly TRBD1 for D (5 bases). The V end was cut by 3 bases, the J end by 0 bases, with 12 bases between. There are 16 residues in the CDR3. CDR3 sequence (DNA): TGTGCCAGCAGTTTGGGCCAGGGTGGTAGCAATCAGCCCCAGCATTTT. Translating it yields CASSLGQGGSNQPQHF.

The V gene is TRBV11-2, the J gene TRBJ2-7, with a tentative D call TRBD1 (6 bases). Germline V gives CDR1 SGHAT, CDR2 FQNNGV. V lost 5 bases, J lost 1 base, and 12 bases lay in between. The CDR3 covers 14 residues. Here the CDR3 reads CASSLWTASYEQYF. The DNA of the CDR3 is TGTGCCAGCAGCCTTTGGACAGCTTCCTACGAGCAGTACTTC. Supplemented by reference TRBV11-2 and TRBJ2-7, the full variable domain reads EAGVAQSPRYKIIEKRQSVAFWCNPISGHATLYWYQQILGQGPKLLIQFQNNGVVDDSQLPKDRFSAERLKGVDSTLKIQPAKLEDSAVYLCASSLWTASYEQYFGPGTRLTVT.

This rearrangement joins TRBV29-1 to TRBJ2-3, with D possibly being TRBD1 (5 bases). Germline CDR1 is SQVTM and CDR2 is ANQGSEA. This CDR3 is built from 14 residues. Trimming cost V 3 bases and J 4 bases, with 14 bases left between them. The CDR3 spells CSVEPRAWADTQYF. Here the CDR3 DNA reads TGCAGCGTTGAGCCCAGGGCGTGGGCAGATACGCAGTATTTT.

The J gene is TRBJ2-2, the V gene TRBV20-1; 7 bases match TRBD2. Germline V gene data show CDR1 as DFQATT and CDR2 as SNEGSKA (reference sequence). Trimming removed 3 bases from V and 5 bases from J; junction bases left unmatched: 6. This CDR3 spans 14 amino acids. In DNA form, the CDR3 reads TGCAGTGCTAGTGGGCGGGGAGGGACCGGGGAGCTGTTTTTT. Translation: CSASGRGGTGELFF.

J is TRBJ1-4 and V is TRBV29-1, with 7 bases aligning to TRBD1. From germline, CDR1 is SQVTM and CDR2 ANQGSEA. V gave up 5 bases and J gave up 7 bases; unmatched junction bases: 4. The CDR3 is made up of 12 amino acids. The CDR3 DNA reads TGCAGCGTTCGGCGGGACAGTGAAAAACTGTTTTTT. Translated: CSVRRDSEKLFF. The full variable domain, completed using reference TRBV29-1 and TRBJ1-4, is SAVISQKPSRDICQRGTSLTIQCQVDSQVTMMFWYRQQPGQSLTLIATANQGSEATYESGFVIDKFPISRPNLTFSTLTVSNMSPEDSSIYLCSVRRDSEKLFFGSGTQLSVL.

The V gene is TRBV27, the J gene TRBJ2-3, with 7 nucleotides matching TRBD1. This CDR3 is 14 amino acids long. Per the germline V gene, CDR1 is MNHEY and CDR2 is SMNVEV (reference sequence). V trimming: 5 bases; J trimming: 5 bases; junction bases outside the gene matches: 7. The CDR3 coding sequence is TGTGCCAGCAGTAACAGGGGATTTGGAGATACGCAGTATTTT. This translates into CASSNRGFGDTQYF.

CDR3: CASSQPVSGGAETQYF. The DNA of the CDR3 is TGTGCCAGCAGTCAACCTGTTAGCGGGGGGGCTGAGACCCAGTACTTC. The chain uses TRBV7-2 and TRBJ2-5; 11 bases are shared with TRBD2. V lost 6 bases to trimming and J lost 5 bases; unmatched junction nucleotides: 11. This CDR3 comprises 16 residues. Per the germline V gene, CDR1 is SGHTA and CDR2 is FQGNSA. Full variable domain (missing parts from reference TRBV7-2 and TRBJ2-5): GAGVSQSPSNKVTEKGKDVELRCDPISGHTALYWYRQSLGQGLEFLIYFQGNSAPDKSGLPSDRFSAERTGGSVSTLTIQRTQQEDSAVYLCASSQPVSGGAETQYFGPGTRLLVL.

The chain couples TRBV5-1 to TRBJ1-2; D possibly corresponds to TRBD1 (5 bases). Germline V gene data show CDR1 as SGHRS and CDR2 as YFSETQ. The V end lost 0 bases, the J end lost 6 bases, and 18 bases lay between the germline ends. The CDR3 runs to 16 residues. Here the CDR3 DNA reads TGCGCCAGCAGCTTGGGATCCGATGGCAGACAGAATGGCTACACCTTC. Amino acid sequence: CASSLGSDGRQNGYTF. The full variable domain, rest sourced from reference TRBV5-1 and TRBJ1-2, is KAGVTQTPRYLIKTRGQQVTLSCSPISGHRSVSWYQQTPGQGLQFLFEYFSETQRNKGNFPGRFSGRQFSNSRSEMNVSTLELGDSALYLCASSLGSDGRQNGYTFGSGTRLTVV.

This chain links TRBV7-9 with TRBJ2-5; 7 nucleotides align to TRBD1. The junction had 9 bases not matched to a gene; V was cut back by 4 bases and J by 1 base. Germline values: CDR1 SEHNR, CDR2 FQNEAQ (reference sequence). This CDR3 is 16 amino acids long. The DNA of the CDR3 is TGTGCCAGCAGCTCAACCCGACAGGGTTCCCAAGAGACCCAGTACTTC. Protein sequence: CASSSTRQGSQETQYF. The whole variable domain, remainder taken from reference TRBV7-9 and TRBJ2-5, is DTGVSQNPRHKITKRGQNVTFRCDPISEHNRLYWYRQTLGQGPEFLTYFQNEAQLEKSRLLSDRFSAERPKGSFSTLEIQRTEQGDSAMYLCASSSTRQGSQETQYFGPGTRLLVL.

This chain uses TRBV3-1 with TRBJ2-1; a weak D match, TRBD1 (6 bases). The CDR3 contains 14 residues. Germline loops: CDR1 LGHDT, CDR2 YNNKEL (reference sequence). Deletions cut 0 bases from V and 7 bases from J, with 10 bases between. Here the CDR3 reads CASSQEQGWNEQFF. The CDR3 nucleotides read TGTGCCAGCAGCCAAGAACAGGGTTGGAATGAGCAGTTCTTC.

The chain links TRBV5-6 to TRBJ1-5; the D is unclear. The germline CDR1 and CDR2 sequences are SGHDT and YYEEEE. The CDR3 has 16 amino acids. The V and J ends lost 0 bases and 2 bases respectively, with 12 bases between them. CDR3 DNA: TGTGCCAGCAGCTTGGGGCCTTTTGGAGGCAATCAGCCCCAGCATTTT. Amino acid sequence: CASSLGPFGGNQPQHF.

This chain joins TRBV9 and TRBJ1-2, with TRBD1 as a possible D gene (5 bases). V was pared by 0 bases and J by 8 bases, with 11 bases between. CDR1 is SGDLS and CDR2 is YYNGEE in the germline V gene. This CDR3 contains 13 residues. In DNA, the CDR3 is TGTGCCAGCAGCGTAGGAGGACCAGGGGGCTACACCTTC. Protein: CASSVGGPGGYTF.

The V and J genes are TRBV2 and TRBJ1-6; TRBD1 might be the D (5 bases). Per the germline V gene, CDR1 is SNHLY and CDR2 is FYNNEI. V was shortened by 1 base and J by 5 bases, with 9 bases between the two germline ends. The CDR3 is 15 amino acids. The CDR3 bases are TGTGCCAGCAGTGAAGGGGGCGCCCATAATTCACCCCTCCACTTT. The encoded protein is CASSEGGAHNSPLHF.

The V and J genes are TRBV29-1 and TRBJ1-1; D uncertain. This CDR3 region has 12 residues. Germline V gives CDR1 SQVTM, CDR2 ANQGSEA. V gave up 7 bases and J gave up 2 bases, with 11 bases separating them. The CDR3 DNA reads as TGCAGCGCCCACAGCCTTAACACTGAAGCTTTCTTT. It codes for CSAHSLNTEAFF.

V is TRBV19 and J is TRBJ1-1; 10 bases match TRBD1. This CDR3 region has 17 residues. The V and J ends lost 7 bases and 2 bases, in that order; junction bases with no gene match: 13. The germline V gene has CDR1 LNHDA and CDR2 SQIVND (reference sequence). The CDR3 nucleotides read TGTGCCAGTACCCAATACGGGACAGGGGCTTTAAACACTGAAGCTTTCTTT. It translates to CASTQYGTGALNTEAFF.

The chain employs TRBV11-2 and TRBJ2-5, with TRBD2 identical over 8 bases. The CDR3 is made up of 14 amino acids. Germline assignment: CDR1 SGHAT and CDR2 FQNNGV. With 5 bases clipped from V and 2 bases from J, the junction kept 4 bases outside the gene matches. In DNA, the CDR3 is TGTGCCAGCAGCCCCCAGCGGGGGCAAGAGACCCAGTACTTC. Amino acid sequence: CASSPQRGQETQYF.

The CDR3 nucleotides read TGTGCCAGCAGCGTAGATATTAATGTCTGGGGGTATGGCTACACCTTC. Translated: CASSVDINVWGYGYTF. This chain uses TRBV9 with TRBJ1-2, with D possibly matching TRBD1 (5 bases). V dropped 0 bases and J dropped 5 bases, with 17 bases sitting between them. From germline, CDR1 is SGDLS and CDR2 YYNGEE. This CDR3 has 16 residues.